The sequence of this TCR beta chain was determined in a study of T-cell memory formation after mild COVID-19. Study-wide context: Largely, TCR clusters stayed within a single donor.

This clonotype has just a few counts. Its specificity is unknown. Germline V CDR1 and CDR2: MNHEY, SVGEGT. This CDR3 is 16 amino acids long. V lost 6 bases to trimming and J lost 1 base; unmatched junction nucleotides: 5. Findings of the study overall: Cross-reactive memory seemingly joined, as some responding clones were found in pre-infection memory. Clones that shrank (day 15 to 85) were balanced CD4/CD8, whereas later expanders leaned CD4+. What remained unconfirmed was the SARS-CoV-2 specificity of second-wave clones peaking on day 37.

One entry per CDR3 protein results from TCRdb running MiXCR on the 5' RACE reads. The sample records roughly 100,000 distinct CDR3 sequences, roughly 12% being singletons. The receptor was derived from an adult woman who had mild COVID-19 (a few samples of this study predate the infection). Cell type and time point are not known. Sequences were obtained from PBMCs or a T cell subset sorted from them (not recorded which). This rearrangement joins TRBV6-2 or TRBV6-3 to TRBJ2-2; 10 positions match TRBD2. CDR3 residues: CASSIRTSGNTGELFF. CDR3 nucleotide sequence: TGTGCCAGCAGCATAAGGACTAGCGGGAACACCGGGGAGCTGTTTTTT.